These 27 T cell receptor beta chains share one sample of origin, sequenced in a study of T cell responses to AZD1222 COVID-19 vaccine. Assay used: immunoSEQ multiplex PCR; TCRdb lists only in-frame clones, some missing. Among 80,000 to 95,000 clones, roughly 94% were seen once, and the ten largest hold 5.2%. Sequencing was performed on peripheral blood, taken on day 0 of AZD1222 vaccination. The receptor set was obtained from an adult in good health.

This chain uses TRBV5-1 with TRBJ2-1; 9 bases are a match to TRBD2. The germline CDR1 and CDR2 sequences are SGHRS and YFSETQ. The CDR3 consists of 17 residues. V trimming: 0 bases; J trimming: 0 bases; junction bases outside the gene matches: 4. The CDR3 region is CASSLGLADLSYNEQFF. CDR3 sequence (DNA): TGCGCCAGCAGCTTGGGACTAGCGGATCTCTCCTACAATGAGCAGTTCTTC.

This chain links TRBV28 with TRBJ1-3, with 7 nucleotides matching TRBD1. The V gene's germline CDR1 is MDHEN and CDR2 SYDVKM. Trimming removed 6 bases from V and 2 bases from J; junction bases left unmatched: 4. The CDR3 runs to 14 residues. Here the CDR3 reads CASRATGPGNTIYF. As DNA, the CDR3 is TGTGCCAGCAGGGCGACAGGGCCTGGAAACACCATATATTTT.

The chain has TRBV15 and TRBJ2-3; 9 bases are a match to TRBD1. Germline V gene data show CDR1 as LNHNV and CDR2 as YYDKDF (reference sequence). V lost 6 bases, J lost 4 bases, and 5 bases stayed unmatched. The CDR3 totals 14 residues. The CDR3 reads CATRRDRVSDTQYF. CDR3 coding DNA: TGTGCCACCAGACGGGACAGGGTGTCAGATACGCAGTATTTT.

The rearrangement uses TRBV5-1 and TRBJ1-5; 8 bases map to TRBD1. This CDR3 comprises 16 residues. The germline V gene has CDR1 SGHRS and CDR2 YFSETQ. The junction had 9 bases not matched to a gene; V was cut back by 5 bases and J by 2 bases. In nucleotides, the CDR3 is TGCGCCAGCAGTGACGCTGACAGGGGTGGCAATCAGCCCCAGCATTTT. Translating gives CASSDADRGGNQPQHF.

This rearrangement joins TRBV5-1 to TRBJ2-2; 10 bases map to TRBD2. This CDR3 is 16 amino acids long. The trim removed 0 bases at V and 5 bases at J, leaving 4 bases unmatched. Per germline, CDR1 SGHRS and CDR2 YFSETQ. CDR3 bases: TGCGCCAGCAGCTTGGATCTAGCGGGAGAAACCGGGGAGCTGTTTTTT. It encodes CASSLDLAGETGELFF.

The gene calls are TRBV5-4 and TRBJ2-3; no reliable D call. Looked up from germline, CDR1 is SGHNT and CDR2 is YYREEE (reference sequence). CDR3 size: 12 residues. V was cut by 4 bases and J by 10 bases, with 13 bases left in between. The DNA for the CDR3 is TGTGCCAGCAGCCTGGGGTCCTGGGCGCAGTATTTT. Protein product: CASSLGSWAQYF.

The rearrangement links TRBV19 to TRBJ1-2, with D tentatively TRBD1 (5 bases). The CDR3 is 13 amino acids. Germline loops: CDR1 LNHDA, CDR2 SQIVND (reference sequence). V was pared by 5 bases and J by 3 bases, with 10 bases between. Here the CDR3 DNA reads TGTGCCAGTAGTTTCGGGACGGACTATGGCTACACCTTC. As protein: CASSFGTDYGYTF.

CDR3 protein: CASSFRNEQFF. CDR3 in DNA: TGTGCCAGCAGCTTTCGGAATGAGCAGTTCTTC. This rearrangement joins TRBV5-8 to TRBJ2-1; no reliable D call. CDR1 and CDR2 (germline): SGHTS, YDEGEE. V was trimmed by 2 bases and J by 7 bases, leaving 4 bases between them. The CDR3 is 11 residues long.

The chain combines TRBV9 with TRBJ2-3; TRBD2 agrees at 10 bases. Looked up from germline, CDR1 is SGDLS and CDR2 is YYNGEE. This CDR3 region has 15 residues. J gave up 2 bases and V 4 bases, and 4 bases lay outside the gene matches. CDR3: CASSPSGSYTDTQYF. For the CDR3, the DNA is TGTGCCAGCAGCCCTAGCGGGAGCTACACAGATACGCAGTATTTT.

The chain couples TRBV29-1 to TRBJ2-7; TRBD2 matches at 9 bases. The V gene end was trimmed by 4 bases and the J gene end by 4 bases; junction bases not matched to a gene: 14. This CDR3 is 16 amino acids long. Germline CDR1 and CDR2: SQVTM and ANQGSEA. The CDR3 sequence is CSVASSGTRSYYEQYF. As DNA, the CDR3 is TGCAGCGTTGCATCTAGCGGGACCCGTTCTTATTACGAGCAGTACTTC.

The chain links TRBV7-2 to TRBJ2-3; D assignment may be TRBD1 or TRBD2 (5 bases each). Germline V gene sequence: CDR1 SGHTA, CDR2 FQGNSA. Trimming stripped 6 bases from V and 4 bases from J, with 14 bases between. CDR3 size: 14 residues. This chain's CDR3 is CASSRDESADTQYF. The CDR3 DNA sequence: TGTGCCAGCAGTCGGGACGAAAGTGCAGATACGCAGTATTTT.

The chain uses TRBV5-4 and TRBJ1-6; no clear D. CDR3 length equals 14 residues. Germline loops: CDR1 SGHNT, CDR2 YYREEE (reference sequence). Between the trimmed V and J ends, which lost 4 bases and 10 bases, there was a span of 15 bases. The CDR3 protein is CASSPWPEGSPLHF. The DNA of the CDR3 is TGTGCCAGCAGCCCCTGGCCGGAGGGATCACCCCTCCACTTT.

This clone was recorded only once. The rearrangement joins TRBV18 to TRBJ2-7; possibly TRBD2 for D (6 bases). The CDR3 is 14 residues long. V was shortened by 3 bases and J by 6 bases, with 15 bases between the two germline ends. Germline V gene sequence: CDR1 KGHSH, CDR2 LQKENI. CDR3 nucleotides: TGTGCCAGCTCACCCTCGGAGGGGCCCCTCGAGCAGTACTTC. It yields the protein CASSPSEGPLEQYF. Together with reference TRBV18 and TRBJ2-7, the CDR3 gives the full variable domain: NAGVMQNPRHLVRRRGQEARLRCSPMKGHSHVYWYRQLPEEGLKFMVYLQKENIIDESGMPKERFSAEFPKEGPSILRIQQVVRGDSAAYFCASSPSEGPLEQYFGPGTRLTVT.

The J gene is TRBJ2-5, the V gene TRBV5-4; the D gene is possibly TRBD2 (6 bases). CDR1 is SGHNT, CDR2 YYREEE, per germline (reference sequence). The V gene lost 4 bases and the J gene lost 4 bases, with 17 bases spanning the gap. This CDR3 comprises 15 residues. The CDR3 bases are TGTGCCAGCAGCACCGGGGGAGTCAGCGGAGAGACCCAGTACTTC. This encodes CASSTGGVSGETQYF.

J is TRBJ2-3 and V is TRBV18; 13 bases are a match to TRBD2. The CDR3 extends over 16 amino acids. CDR1 and CDR2 from the germline V gene are KGHSH and LQKENI. The V and J ends lost 3 bases and 3 bases, in that order; junction bases with no gene match: 3. Here the CDR3 reads CASSPRGLAGTDTQYF. DNA for the CDR3: TGTGCCAGCTCACCTCGGGGACTAGCGGGAACAGATACGCAGTATTTT. The entire variable domain, with the rest obtained from reference TRBV18 and TRBJ2-3, is as follows: NAGVMQNPRHLVRRRGQEARLRCSPMKGHSHVYWYRQLPEEGLKFMVYLQKENIIDESGMPKERFSAEFPKEGPSILRIQQVVRGDSAAYFCASSPRGLAGTDTQYFGPGTRLTVL.

This clone was counted a single time. Distinct nucleotide sequences in the sample also encode this CDR3. V and J are TRBV27 and TRBJ2-7; D gene unclear. Trimming stripped 2 bases from V and 2 bases from J, with 7 bases between. Germline V gives CDR1 MNHEY, CDR2 SMNVEV (reference sequence). This CDR3 comprises 13 residues. This CDR3 reads CASSLLGTYEQYF. The CDR3 DNA follows: TGTGCCAGCAGTTTACTGGGTACCTACGAGCAGTACTTC.

The V gene is TRBV19, the J gene TRBJ1-5; no firm D call. V lost 4 bases and J lost 0, with 13 bases in between. Looked up from germline, CDR1 is LNHDA and CDR2 is SQIVND (reference sequence). The CDR3 is 16 amino acids. CDR3 protein: CASSTRTVYSNQPQHF. The CDR3 nucleotides read TGTGCCAGTAGTACTCGGACGGTTTATAGCAATCAGCCCCAGCATTTT.

The CDR3 protein is CASSPGQSLGYGYTF. In DNA, the CDR3 is TGCGCCAGCAGCCCGGGACAGTCCTTAGGCTATGGCTACACCTTC. V gene TRBV5-1 combines with J gene TRBJ1-2; TRBD1 aligns across 7 bases. Per the germline V gene, CDR1 is SGHRS and CDR2 is YFSETQ. The CDR3 sequence is 15 residues long. Trimming cost V 4 bases and J 4 bases; bases outside gene matches: 10.

The count of this clone is one. The rearrangement joins TRBV28 to TRBJ1-3, with D possibly being TRBD1 (5 bases). Trimming cost V 6 bases and J 3 bases, with 12 bases left between them. Per the germline V gene, CDR1 is MDHEN and CDR2 is SYDVKM. The CDR3 sequence is 14 residues long. The CDR3 DNA follows: TGTGCCAGCAGCCTAGACAGAGATGGAAACACCATATATTTT. This codes for CASSLDRDGNTIYF.

The chain is built from TRBV29-1 and TRBJ1-5, with D unresolved. Trimming left V 6 bases short and J 5 bases short, with 17 bases between. This CDR3 comprises 14 residues. Germline V CDR1 and CDR2: SQVTM, ANQGSEA. The CDR3 sequence: CSVALGVSDQPQHF. The CDR3 region has the DNA TGCAGCGTGGCTCTCGGGGTATCCGATCAGCCCCAGCATTTT. The complete variable domain, with remaining parts taken from reference TRBV29-1 and TRBJ1-5, reads SAVISQKPSRDICQRGTSLTIQCQVDSQVTMMFWYRQQPGQSLTLIATANQGSEATYESGFVIDKFPISRPNLTFSTLTVSNMSPEDSSIYLCSVALGVSDQPQHFGDGTRLSIL.

V and J are TRBV10-1 and TRBJ2-5, with D tentatively TRBD2 (5 bases). The CDR3 has 15 residues. V lost 4 bases to trimming and J lost 0 bases, with 12 bases between them. Germline V gene sequence: CDR1 WNHNN, CDR2 SYGVQD (reference sequence). The CDR3 DNA reads as TGCGCCAGCAGTGCGGGGAAAATGTACCAAGAGACCCAGTACTTC. Its protein is CASSAGKMYQETQYF.

The chain combines TRBV7-7 with TRBJ2-7; D call uncertain. The V gene lost 5 bases and the J gene lost 2 bases, with 10 bases spanning the gap. The CDR3 runs 13 residues. Germline V gene lookup returns CDR1 SSHAT and CDR2 FNYEAQ (reference sequence). The CDR3 DNA is TGTGCCAGCAGCGTTGGACCCGCCTACGAGCAGTACTTC. It specifies CASSVGPAYEQYF.

The CDR3 nucleotides are TGTGCCAGCAGCTTGGAGGGACAGGGGCGCCGTGGCTACACCTTC. Its translation is CASSLEGQGRRGYTF. The rearrangement joins TRBV7-6 to TRBJ1-2; TRBD1 matches at 10 bases. The ends lost 3 bases at V and 7 bases at J; junction bases unmatched: 8. There are 15 residues in the CDR3. Germline V gene lookup returns CDR1 SGHVS and CDR2 FNYEAQ.

The chain joins TRBV28 to TRBJ1-1; a weak D match, TRBD1 (6 bases). V was pared by 7 bases and J by 1 base, with 13 bases between. Germline loops: CDR1 MDHEN, CDR2 SYDVKM. The CDR3 sequence is 14 residues long. CDR3 nucleotides: TGTGCCAGCACATTAATAGGGGGGAACACTGAAGCTTTCTTT. Residues: CASTLIGGNTEAFF.

J is TRBJ1-5 and V is TRBV2; 9 bases match TRBD1. This CDR3 spans 15 amino acids. Trimming removed 6 bases from V and 6 bases from J; junction bases left unmatched: 9. Looked up from germline, CDR1 is SNHLY and CDR2 is FYNNEI. The CDR3, as DNA: TGTGCCAGCAGGGAAACAGGGGGCGCGGGTCAGCCCCAGCATTTT. This encodes CASRETGGAGQPQHF.

This chain uses TRBV28 with TRBJ1-5; unclear D gene. With 6 bases removed from V and 0 bases from J, the gap between germline ends came to 6 bases. This CDR3 comprises 13 residues. Per germline, CDR1 MDHEN and CDR2 SYDVKM. The CDR3 nucleotides read TGTGCCAGCAGCCCCTATAGCAATCAGCCCCAGCATTTT. Translation: CASSPYSNQPQHF.

The CDR3, as DNA: TGTGCCAGCAGCTCGGAGGATCTAGCGGGAGTCTACAATGAGCAGTTCTTC. Amino acids: CASSSEDLAGVYNEQFF. The rearrangement joins TRBV7-6 to TRBJ2-1; the match to TRBD2 covers 10 bases. This CDR3 is 17 amino acids long. Germline V gene sequence: CDR1 SGHVS, CDR2 FNYEAQ. V dropped 4 bases and J dropped 3; count of bases not matched to a gene: 9.